The next 2 T cell receptor beta chains were all read from a single sample in a study of T-cell reconstitution after alpha-beta-depleted transplantation in children. The library targeted TCRbeta and was prepared with unique molecular identifiers. TCRdb itself ran the PCR reads through MiXCR, one entry per CDR3 protein. The sample records 550,000 to 800,000 distinct CDR3 sequences, around 13% being singletons. The starting material was PBMCs, obtained before TCRalphabeta/CD19-depleted stem cell transplant. Receptors were obtained from a girl aged 2-10 years with congenital amegakaryocytic thrombocytopenia, due to receive a stem cell transplant.

This clonotype was counted many times. V and J are TRBV20-1 and TRBJ2-2; no clear D. Germline V gene sequence: CDR1 DFQATT, CDR2 SNEGSKA (reference sequence). V was trimmed by 2 bases and J by 5 bases, leaving 12 bases between them. This CDR3 spans 14 amino acids. CDR3 nucleotide sequence: TGCAGTGCTAGACCCGATGTAGGGACCGGGGAGCTGTTTTTT. It translates to CSARPDVGTGELFF.

This clonotype was detected only a few times. V gene TRBV20-1 combines with J gene TRBJ2-5; 7 bases are a match to TRBD1. V lost 1 base, J lost 4 bases, and 9 bases stayed unmatched. This CDR3 comprises 15 residues. Germline assignment: CDR1 DFQATT and CDR2 SNEGSKA (reference sequence). The CDR3 region has the DNA TGCAGTGCTAGAGCCCTGCGGACAGGACGAGAGACCCAGTACTTC. Translated, it gives CSARALRTGRETQYF.